Sequencing of this TCR beta chain was carried out in a study of graft-versus-host responses after intestinal transplantation. Method: immunoSEQ multiplex PCR; TCRdb's copy keeps in-frame clones and lacks some. The repertoire holds around 97,000 clones, with roughly 91% as singletons. Regarding this clone: Its antigen is still unknown.

V was pared by 5 bases and J by 7 bases, with 15 bases between. Looked up from germline, CDR1 is KGHSH and CDR2 is LQKENI. This CDR3 is built from 13 residues. The V call is TRBV18, the J call TRBJ2-7; maybe TRBD2 (6 bases). Specimen: unstimulated CD4+ T cells sorted from spleen or lymph node cells, collected before transplant. This TCR derives from a human donor who was the organ donor for an intestinal transplant. CDR3 region: CASSGGEAGEQYF. The DNA for the CDR3 is TGTGCCAGCTCAGGAGGGGAGGCGGGGGAGCAGTACTTC.